The 4 T cell receptor beta chains in this list originate from one sample, sequenced in a study of cytomegalovirus exposure and HLA in healthy donors. In the PCR, 60 Vbeta and 13 Jbeta primers were used. Using immunoSEQ multiplex PCR, the repertoire was profiled, and TCRdb retains in-frame clones only, with some absent. This table has more than 130,000 clones, 78% appearing once. Material for sequencing was PBMCs. The receptors come from a male donor in good health and CMV-seronegative.

The chain carries TRBV5-6 and TRBJ2-7; 7 bases are shared with TRBD2. Unmatched junction bases numbered 5, after V lost 1 base and J lost 7 bases. CDR3 length: 13 residues. CDR1 is SGHDT, CDR2 YYEEEE, per germline. In DNA, the CDR3 is TGTGCCAGCAGCTTGCCGGGAGGCGGAGAGCAGTACTTC. Its protein product is CASSLPGGGEQYF.

V usage is TRBV6-6 and J usage is TRBJ1-4; weak D call: TRBD1 (5 bases). Germline assignment: CDR1 MNHNY and CDR2 SVGAGI (reference sequence). This CDR3 has 15 amino acids. Trimming stripped 5 bases from V and 8 bases from J, with 18 bases between. The CDR3 is CASSPRQGRQEKLFF. The CDR3 DNA follows: TGTGCCAGCAGTCCTAGGCAGGGCCGACAGGAAAAACTGTTTTTT.

This clone was recorded once. The chain joins TRBV27 to TRBJ2-1; TRBD2 matches at 14 bases. The length of the CDR3 is 15 residues. Looked up from germline, CDR1 is MNHEY and CDR2 is SMNVEV (reference sequence). J was trimmed by 7 bases and V by 6 bases; bases with no gene match: 5. CDR3 protein: CASSPGTSGGNEQFF. CDR3 bases: TGTGCCAGCAGCCCCGGGACTAGCGGGGGTAATGAGCAGTTCTTC.

The CDR3 DNA sequence: TGTGCCAGTAGTATACGGAGTCGGGAGACCCAGTACTTC. Encoded protein: CASSIRSRETQYF. The V and J genes are TRBV19 and TRBJ2-5; D is undetermined. This CDR3 region has 13 residues. V shed 2 bases and J shed 5 bases, with 9 bases lying between them. Germline V lookup: CDR1 LNHDA, CDR2 SQIVND (reference sequence).